The clone carrying this T cell receptor beta chain has a handful of counts. Its target is unknown. The data were taken from a study of post-analysis software for immune sequencing data. Overall study context: Relapsing-remitting, secondary progressive and progressive-relapsing forms made up the multiple sclerosis disease courses. Overall study results and limits: Patients used about 5 TRBV segments, including TRBV5-6, TRBV5-1 and TRBV20-1, more often than controls.

J lost 6 bases, V lost 4 bases, and 11 bases had no gene match. This CDR3 region has 18 residues. The V gene's germline CDR1 is SGHRS and CDR2 YFSETQ. Built from TCR beta cDNA, the libraries had unique molecular identifiers in them. Roughly 450,000 cDNA molecules came from roughly 0.93 to 9.6 million T cells. TCRdb used MiXCR to reprocess the PCR reads, holding one entry per CDR3 protein. The sample lists over 150,000 distinct CDR3 sequences, about 30% occurring once. The clonotype originates from a girl between 5 and 17 years old with multiple sclerosis. The sample consisted of blood. The chain couples TRBV5-1 to TRBJ2-2; 14 positions match TRBD2. The CDR3 DNA is TGCGCCAGCAGCCTCTGGACTAGCGGGAGGCTGTGGGCCGGGGAGCTGTTTTTT. This codes for CASSLWTSGRLWAGELFF.